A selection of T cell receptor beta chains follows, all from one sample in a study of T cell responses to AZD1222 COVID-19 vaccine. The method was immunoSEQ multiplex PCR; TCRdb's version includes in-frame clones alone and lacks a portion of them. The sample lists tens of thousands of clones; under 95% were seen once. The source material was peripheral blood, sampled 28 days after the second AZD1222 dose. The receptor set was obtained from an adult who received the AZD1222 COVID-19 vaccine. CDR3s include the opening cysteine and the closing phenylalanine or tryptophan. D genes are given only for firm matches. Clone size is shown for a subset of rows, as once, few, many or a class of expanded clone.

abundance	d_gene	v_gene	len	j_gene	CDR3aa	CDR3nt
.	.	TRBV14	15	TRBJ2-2	CASSQAALYPVELFF	TGTGCCAGCAGCCAAGCGGCACTATACCCAGTGGAGCTGTTTTTT
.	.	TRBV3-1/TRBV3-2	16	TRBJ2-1	CASSQAGARAYNEQFF	TGTGCCAGCAGCCAAGCGGGGGCACGGGCCTACAATGAGCAGTTCTTC
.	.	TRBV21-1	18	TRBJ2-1	CASSKRGLAVQRYNEQFF	TGTGCCAGCAGCAAAAGAGGGCTAGCGGTCCAGAGGTACAATGAGCAGTTCTTC
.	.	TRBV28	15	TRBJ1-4	CASSSQFQGGEKLFF	TGTGCCAGCAGCTCTCAGTTCCAGGGTGGTGAAAAACTGTTTTTT
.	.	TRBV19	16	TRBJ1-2	CASKGMVGEKDYGYTF	TGTGCCAGTAAAGGAATGGTAGGCGAGAAGGACTATGGCTACACCTTC
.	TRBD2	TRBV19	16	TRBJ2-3	CASSIGASGKRDTQYF	TGTGCCAGTAGTATAGGGGCTAGCGGGAAGAGAGATACGCAGTATTTT
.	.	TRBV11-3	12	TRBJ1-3	CASSLPGNTIYF	TGTGCCAGCAGCTTACCTGGAAACACCATATATTTT
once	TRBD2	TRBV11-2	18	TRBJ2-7	CASSLARVLAGAPYEQYF	TGTGCCAGCAGCTTAGCGCGAGTCCTAGCGGGAGCCCCCTACGAGCAGTACTTC
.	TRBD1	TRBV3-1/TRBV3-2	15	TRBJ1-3	CASSHPTGGEDTIYF	TGTGCCAGCAGCCACCCAACAGGGGGCGAGGACACCATATATTTT
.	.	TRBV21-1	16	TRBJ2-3	CASSKEGTGTGDTQYF	TGTGCCAGCAGCAAAGAGGGGACAGGGACAGGGGATACGCAGTATTTT
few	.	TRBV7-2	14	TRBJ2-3	CASSFRQPTDTQYF	TGTGCCAGCAGCTTCCGACAGCCCACAGATACGCAGTATTTT
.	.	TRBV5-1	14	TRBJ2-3	CASSLVQGEDTQYF	TGCGCCAGCAGCTTGGTACAGGGTGAAGATACGCAGTATTTT
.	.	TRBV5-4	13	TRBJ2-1	CASSLGLHNEQFF	TGTGCCAGCAGCTTGGGACTTCACAATGAGCAGTTCTTC
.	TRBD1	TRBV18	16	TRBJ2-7	CASSPNRGTEGYEQYF	TGTGCCAGCTCACCAAACAGGGGCACTGAGGGGTACGAGCAGTACTTC
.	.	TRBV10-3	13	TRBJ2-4	CAISDEGGNIQYF	TGTGCCATCAGTGATGAAGGGGGAAACATTCAGTACTTC
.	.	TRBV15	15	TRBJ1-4	CATSVSRIGNEKLFF	TGTGCCACCAGCGTGTCGCGCATCGGCAATGAAAAACTGTTTTTT
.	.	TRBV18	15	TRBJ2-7	CASSPNREPGNEQYF	TGTGCCAGCTCACCAAATCGGGAACCTGGGAACGAGCAGTACTTC
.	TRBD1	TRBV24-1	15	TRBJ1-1	CATGPGQRMNTEAFF	TGTGCCACCGGCCCGGGACAGAGGATGAACACTGAAGCTTTCTTT
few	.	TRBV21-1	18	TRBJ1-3	CASSKWSGQGGSGNTIYF	TGTGCCAGCAGCAAATGGTCGGGACAGGGCGGCTCTGGAAACACCATATATTTT
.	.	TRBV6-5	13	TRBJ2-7	CASSWDGRDVQYF	TGTGCCAGCAGCTGGGACGGGAGAGACGTGCAGTACTTC
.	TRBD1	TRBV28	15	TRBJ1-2	CASSFRAGGDYGYTF	TGTGCCAGCAGTTTTCGCGCAGGGGGGGACTATGGCTACACCTTC
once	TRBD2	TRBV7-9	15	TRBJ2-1	CASSSGLAGHYVQFF	TGTGCCAGCAGCTCCGGACTAGCGGGACATTACGTGCAGTTCTTC
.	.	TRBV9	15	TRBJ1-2	CASSPSRSNNYGYTF	TGTGCCAGCAGCCCCTCCAGGAGTAATAACTATGGCTACACCTTC
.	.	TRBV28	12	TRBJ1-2	CASSNVGPGYTF	TGTGCCAGCAGTAACGTGGGTCCTGGCTACACCTTC
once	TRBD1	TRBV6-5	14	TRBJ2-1	CATFGTGAYNEQFF	TGTGCCACCTTCGGGACAGGAGCCTACAATGAGCAGTTCTTC
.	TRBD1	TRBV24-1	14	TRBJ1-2	CATSDTGTEHGYTF	TGTGCCACCAGTGACACCGGGACAGAACATGGCTACACCTTC
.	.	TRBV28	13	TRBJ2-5	CASSPFQWETQYF	TGTGCCAGCAGTCCATTTCAGTGGGAGACCCAGTACTTC
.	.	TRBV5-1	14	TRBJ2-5	CASSLERGQETQYF	TGCGCCAGCAGCTTGGAACGGGGGCAAGAGACCCAGTACTTC
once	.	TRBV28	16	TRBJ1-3	CASSLSAPSSGNTIYF	TGTGCCAGCAGTTTATCAGCTCCCAGCTCTGGAAACACCATATATTTT
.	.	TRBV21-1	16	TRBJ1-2	CASSSQGVLANYGYTF	TGTGCCAGCAGCAGCCAGGGGGTCCTAGCTAACTATGGCTACACCTTC
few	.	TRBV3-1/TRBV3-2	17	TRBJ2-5	CASSQVPRTASEETQYF	TGTGCCAGCAGCCAAGTGCCCAGGACAGCTTCGGAAGAGACCCAGTACTTC
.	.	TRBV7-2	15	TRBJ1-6	CASSLEGGGNSPLHF	TGTGCCAGCAGCTTAGAGGGGGGGGGAAATTCACCCCTCCACTTT
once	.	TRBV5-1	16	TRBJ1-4	CASSPGGSRAAEKLFF	TGCGCCAGCAGCCCCGGCGGCTCCCGGGCAGCTGAAAAACTGTTTTTT
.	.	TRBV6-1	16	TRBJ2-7	CASSASGRASSYEQYF	TGTGCCAGCAGTGCTTCAGGAAGGGCCTCTTCCTACGAGCAGTACTTC
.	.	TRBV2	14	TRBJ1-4	CASSGEGVAEKLFF	TGTGCCAGCAGTGGAGAGGGGGTGGCGGAAAAACTGTTTTTT